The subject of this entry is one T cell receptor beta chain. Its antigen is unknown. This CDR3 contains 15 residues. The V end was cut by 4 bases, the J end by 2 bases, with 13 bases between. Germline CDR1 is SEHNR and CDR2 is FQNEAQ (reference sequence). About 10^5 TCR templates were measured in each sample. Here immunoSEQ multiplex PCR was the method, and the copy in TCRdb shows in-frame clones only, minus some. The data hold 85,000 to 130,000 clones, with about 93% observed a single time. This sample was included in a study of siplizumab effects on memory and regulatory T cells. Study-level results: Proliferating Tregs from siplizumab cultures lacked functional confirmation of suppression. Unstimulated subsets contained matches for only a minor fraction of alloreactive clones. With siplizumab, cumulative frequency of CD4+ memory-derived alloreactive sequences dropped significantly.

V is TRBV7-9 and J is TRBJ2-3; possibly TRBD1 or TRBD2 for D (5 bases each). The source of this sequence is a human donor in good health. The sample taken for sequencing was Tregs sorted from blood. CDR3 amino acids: CASSYPLGDTDTQYF. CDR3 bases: TGTGCCAGCAGCTATCCACTAGGGGACACAGATACGCAGTATTTT.